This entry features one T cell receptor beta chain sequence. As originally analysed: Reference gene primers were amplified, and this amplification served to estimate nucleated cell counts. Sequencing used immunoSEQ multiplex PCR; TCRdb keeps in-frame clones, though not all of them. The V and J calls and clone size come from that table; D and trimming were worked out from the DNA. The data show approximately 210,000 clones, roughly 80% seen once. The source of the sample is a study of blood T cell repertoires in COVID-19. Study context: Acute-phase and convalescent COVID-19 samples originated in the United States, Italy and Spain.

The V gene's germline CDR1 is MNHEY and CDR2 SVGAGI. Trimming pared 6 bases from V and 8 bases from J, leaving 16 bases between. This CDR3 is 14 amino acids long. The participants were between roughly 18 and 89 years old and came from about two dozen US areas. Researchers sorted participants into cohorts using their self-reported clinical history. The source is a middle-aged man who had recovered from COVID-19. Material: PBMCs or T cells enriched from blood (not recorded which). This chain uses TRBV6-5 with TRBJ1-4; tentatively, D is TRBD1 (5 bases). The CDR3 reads CASSHGDFEEKLFF. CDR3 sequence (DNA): TGTGCCAGCAGCCATGGGGACTTCGAAGAAAAACTGTTTTTT.